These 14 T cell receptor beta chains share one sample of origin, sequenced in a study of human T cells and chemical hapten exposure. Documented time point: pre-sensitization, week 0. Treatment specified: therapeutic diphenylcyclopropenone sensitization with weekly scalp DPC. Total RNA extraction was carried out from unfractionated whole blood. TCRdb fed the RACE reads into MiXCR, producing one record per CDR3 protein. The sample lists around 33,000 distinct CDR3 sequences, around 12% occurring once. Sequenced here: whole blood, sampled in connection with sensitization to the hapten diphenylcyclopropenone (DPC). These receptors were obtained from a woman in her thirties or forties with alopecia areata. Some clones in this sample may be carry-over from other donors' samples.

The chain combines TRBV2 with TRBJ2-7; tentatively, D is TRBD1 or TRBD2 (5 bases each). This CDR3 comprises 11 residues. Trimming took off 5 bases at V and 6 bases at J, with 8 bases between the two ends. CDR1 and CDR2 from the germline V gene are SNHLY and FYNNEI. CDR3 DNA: TGTGCCAGCAGTACGGGGCGCGAGCAGTACTTC. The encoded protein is CASSTGREQYF. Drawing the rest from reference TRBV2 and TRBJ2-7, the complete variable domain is EPEVTQTPSHQVTQMGQEVILRCVPISNHLYFYWYRQILGQKVEFLVSFYNNEISEKSEIFDDQFSVERPDGSNFTLKIRSTKLEDSAMYFCASSTGREQYFGPGTRLTVT.

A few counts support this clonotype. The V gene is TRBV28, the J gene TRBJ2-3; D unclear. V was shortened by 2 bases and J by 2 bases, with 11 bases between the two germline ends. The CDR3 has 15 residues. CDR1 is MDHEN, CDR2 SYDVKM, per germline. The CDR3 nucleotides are TGTGCCAGCAGTTTAATCCAGAGCCCCACAGATACGCAGTATTTT. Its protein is CASSLIQSPTDTQYF.

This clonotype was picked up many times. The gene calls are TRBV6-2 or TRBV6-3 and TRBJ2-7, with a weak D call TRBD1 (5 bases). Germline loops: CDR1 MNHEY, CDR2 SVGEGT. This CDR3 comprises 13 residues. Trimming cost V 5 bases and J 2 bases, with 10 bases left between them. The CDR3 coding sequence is TGTGCCAGCAGTAAAGGGGATACCTACGAGCAGTACTTC. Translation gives CASSKGDTYEQYF.

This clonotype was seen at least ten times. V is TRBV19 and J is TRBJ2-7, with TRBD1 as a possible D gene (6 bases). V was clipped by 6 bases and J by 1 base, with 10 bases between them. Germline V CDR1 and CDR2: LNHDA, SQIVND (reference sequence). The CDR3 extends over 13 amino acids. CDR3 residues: CASRDRSSYEQYF. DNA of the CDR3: TGTGCCAGTAGAGACAGGTCGTCCTACGAGCAGTACTTC.

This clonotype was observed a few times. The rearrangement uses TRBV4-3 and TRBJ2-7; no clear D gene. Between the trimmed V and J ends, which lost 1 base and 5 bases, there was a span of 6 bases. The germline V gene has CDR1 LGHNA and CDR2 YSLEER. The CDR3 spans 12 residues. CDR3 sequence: CASSQAGNEQYF. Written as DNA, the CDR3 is TGCGCCAGCAGCCAAGCTGGGAACGAGCAGTACTTC.

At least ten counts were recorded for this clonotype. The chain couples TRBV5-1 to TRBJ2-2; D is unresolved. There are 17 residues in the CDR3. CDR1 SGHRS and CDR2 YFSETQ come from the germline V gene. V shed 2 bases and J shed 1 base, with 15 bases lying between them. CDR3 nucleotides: TGCGCCAGCAGCTTAGAGTTCAGAAACCTGAACACCGGGGAGCTGTTTTTT. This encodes CASSLEFRNLNTGELFF.

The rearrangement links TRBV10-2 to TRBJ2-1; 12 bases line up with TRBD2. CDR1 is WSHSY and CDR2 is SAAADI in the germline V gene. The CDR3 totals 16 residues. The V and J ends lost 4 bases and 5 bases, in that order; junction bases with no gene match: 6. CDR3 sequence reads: CASSASLAGGDNEQFF. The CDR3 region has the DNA TGCGCCAGCAGTGCCTCGCTAGCGGGAGGGGACAATGAGCAGTTCTTC.

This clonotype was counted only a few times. The CDR3 DNA follows: TGTGCCAGCAGTTCTGGGGACTACGAGCAGTACTTC. Translating it yields CASSSGDYEQYF. The chain links TRBV28 to TRBJ2-7; D gene uncertain. V dropped 4 bases and J dropped 3 bases, with 7 bases sitting between them. In germline, CDR1 is MDHEN, CDR2 SYDVKM. CDR3 length equals 12 residues.

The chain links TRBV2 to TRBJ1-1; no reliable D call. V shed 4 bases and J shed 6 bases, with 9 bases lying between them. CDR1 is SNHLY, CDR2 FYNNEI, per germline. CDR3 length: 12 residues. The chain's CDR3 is CASSVMGSEAFF. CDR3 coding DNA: TGTGCCAGCAGTGTCATGGGATCTGAAGCTTTCTTT.

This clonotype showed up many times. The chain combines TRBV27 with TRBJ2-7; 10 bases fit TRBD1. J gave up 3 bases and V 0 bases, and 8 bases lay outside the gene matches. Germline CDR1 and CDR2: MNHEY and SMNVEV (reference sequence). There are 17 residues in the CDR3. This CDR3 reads CASSLSPAGTGDYEQYF. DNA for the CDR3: TGTGCCAGCAGTTTATCACCCGCCGGGACAGGGGACTACGAGCAGTACTTC.

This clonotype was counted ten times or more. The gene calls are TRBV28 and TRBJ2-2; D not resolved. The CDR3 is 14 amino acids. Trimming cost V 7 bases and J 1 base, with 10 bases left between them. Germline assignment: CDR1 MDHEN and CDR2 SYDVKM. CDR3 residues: CASTPAQNTGELFF. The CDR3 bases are TGTGCCAGCACCCCCGCCCAGAACACCGGGGAGCTGTTTTTT. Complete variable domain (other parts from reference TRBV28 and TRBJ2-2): DVKVTQSSRYLVKRTGEKVFLECVQDMDHENMFWYRQDPGLGLRLIYFSYDVKMKEKGDIPEGYSVSREKKERFSLILESASTNQTSMYLCASTPAQNTGELFFGEGSRLTVL.

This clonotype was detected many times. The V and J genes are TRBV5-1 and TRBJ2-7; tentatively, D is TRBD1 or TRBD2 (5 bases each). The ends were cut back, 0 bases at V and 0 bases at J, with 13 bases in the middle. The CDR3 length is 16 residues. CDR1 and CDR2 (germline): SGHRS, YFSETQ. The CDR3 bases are TGCGCCAGCAGCTTGGCGCCGGGACGGAGCTCCTACGAGCAGTACTTC. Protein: CASSLAPGRSSYEQYF.

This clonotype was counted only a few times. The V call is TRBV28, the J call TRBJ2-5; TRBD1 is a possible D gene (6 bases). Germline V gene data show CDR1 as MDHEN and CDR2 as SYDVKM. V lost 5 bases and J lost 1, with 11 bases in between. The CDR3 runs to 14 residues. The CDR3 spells CASSDRTAQETQYF. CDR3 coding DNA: TGTGCCAGCAGTGACAGGACAGCCCAAGAGACCCAGTACTTC.

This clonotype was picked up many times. The CDR3: CASSTYYSDTQYF. Here the CDR3 DNA reads TGTGCCAGCAGCACATACTACTCAGATACGCAGTATTTT. This chain uses TRBV11-3 with TRBJ2-3; D not resolved. V dropped 5 bases and J dropped 4 bases, with 10 bases sitting between them. Per the germline V gene, CDR1 is SGHNT and CDR2 is YENEEA. The CDR3 totals 13 residues.